A single TCR beta chain is shown here with its context. The sample originates from a study of blood T cell repertoires in COVID-19. The germline gives CDR1 SGHRS, CDR2 YFSETQ. The ends were cut back, 3 bases at V and 3 bases at J, with 12 bases in the middle. The CDR3 has 14 amino acids. The authors' processing: The assay estimated nucleated cells by amplifying reference gene primers. The data were produced by immunoSEQ multiplex PCR, yet TCRdb's version contains in-frame clones alone and is incomplete. The D gene and trimming were derived from the DNA, and the V and J assignments and clone size from that table. The top ten clones hold 4% of a sample with roughly 250,000 clones, about four fifths of them seen once.

The receptor was derived from a man over 45 with acute or convalescent COVID-19. V is TRBV5-1 and J is TRBJ1-1; D may be TRBD1 (6 bases). The sample consisted of peripheral blood. CDR3 protein: CASSSPAGDTEAFF. In DNA form, the CDR3 reads TGCGCCAGCAGCTCACCAGCAGGGGACACTGAAGCTTTCTTT. The variable domain in full, completed from reference TRBV5-1 and TRBJ1-1, reads KAGVTQTPRYLIKTRGQQVTLSCSPISGHRSVSWYQQTPGQGLQFLFEYFSETQRNKGNFPGRFSGRQFSNSRSEMNVSTLELGDSALYLCASSSPAGDTEAFFGQGTRLTVV.